This entry lists 32 T cell receptor beta chains sequenced from one sample in a study of blood T cell repertoires in COVID-19. Sequencing used immunoSEQ multiplex PCR; TCRdb keeps in-frame clones, though not all of them. The table shows 350,000 to 450,000 clones, with 85% to 90% occurring only once. The source material was peripheral blood. These receptors all stem from a human donor in a cohort sampled during active COVID-19.

The J gene is TRBJ1-2, the V gene TRBV5-1; 10 nucleotides align to TRBD1. This CDR3 has 16 residues. V was clipped by 7 bases and J by 2 bases; unmatched bases: 11. The germline V gene has CDR1 SGHRS and CDR2 YFSETQ. CDR3 bases: TGCGCCAGCCGTACCGGGACAGGGGTTGGGAACTATGGCTACACCTTC. It specifies CASRTGTGVGNYGYTF. The complete variable domain, with remaining parts taken from reference TRBV5-1 and TRBJ1-2, reads KAGVTQTPRYLIKTRGQQVTLSCSPISGHRSVSWYQQTPGQGLQFLFEYFSETQRNKGNFPGRFSGRQFSNSRSEMNVSTLELGDSALYLCASRTGTGVGNYGYTFGSGTRLTVV.

The chain's CDR3 is CASSARTGDTEAFF. The CDR3 nucleotides read TGTGCCAGCAGCGCCCGGACAGGGGACACTGAAGCTTTCTTT. V is TRBV2 and J is TRBJ1-1; 9 positions match TRBD1. Germline V gene sequence: CDR1 SNHLY, CDR2 FYNNEI. J gave up 3 bases and V 6 bases, and 5 bases lay outside the gene matches. CDR3 size: 14 residues.

The chain recombines TRBV30 with TRBJ1-4; D gene uncertain. The CDR3 consists of 12 residues. Trimming stripped 0 bases from V and 5 bases from J, with 4 bases between. Germline V gene lookup returns CDR1 GTSNPN and CDR2 SVGIG (reference sequence). In DNA form, the CDR3 reads TGTGCCTGGAGTGTACAGAATGAAAAACTGTTTTTT. Amino acids: CAWSVQNEKLFF. Filled out from reference TRBV30 and TRBJ1-4, the complete variable domain reads SQTIHQWPATLVQPVGSPLSLECTVEGTSNPNLYWYRQAAGRGLQLLFYSVGIGQISSEVPQNLSASRPQDRQFILSSKKLLLSDSGFYLCAWSVQNEKLFFGSGTQLSVL.

V is TRBV2 and J is TRBJ2-3; 9 positions agree with TRBD2. V shed 3 bases and J 5 bases; nucleotides not matched to a gene: 9. This CDR3 is 16 amino acids long. CDR1 is SNHLY, CDR2 FYNNEI, per germline. CDR3 bases: TGTGCCAGCAGTGAGGGTAGCGGGAGTTGGGGAGATACGCAGTATTTT. This sequence encodes CASSEGSGSWGDTQYF.

V gene TRBV15 combines with J gene TRBJ1-5; 7 bases are shared with TRBD1. The CDR3 runs 13 residues. CDR1 LNHNV and CDR2 YYDKDF come from the germline V gene (reference sequence). V dropped 3 bases and J dropped 9; count of bases not matched to a gene: 5. CDR3 bases: TGTGCCACCAGCAGTTCACAGGGGCTGCCCCAGCATTTT. It encodes CATSSSQGLPQHF.

This clone was seen just once. J is TRBJ2-1 and V is TRBV6-4, with 10 bases that match TRBD2. This CDR3 region has 15 residues. Germline CDR1 and CDR2: MRHNA and SNTAGT. The V and J ends lost 7 bases and 9 bases, in that order; junction bases with no gene match: 12. CDR3 protein: CASTPTSGTGGEQFF. In DNA form, the CDR3 reads TGTGCCAGCACCCCCACTAGCGGGACTGGGGGTGAGCAGTTCTTC.

The rearrangement joins TRBV20-1 to TRBJ2-1; D unclear. Trimming stripped 2 bases from V and 8 bases from J, with 7 bases between. Germline assignment: CDR1 DFQATT and CDR2 SNEGSKA (reference sequence). This CDR3 is 11 amino acids long. In DNA form, the CDR3 reads TGCAGTGCTAGACCCGGTGATGAGCAGTTCTTC. Translating gives CSARPGDEQFF.

This chain links TRBV15 with TRBJ2-1; D is perhaps TRBD1 (6 bases). The CDR3 runs to 17 residues. V was trimmed by 3 bases and J by 4 bases, leaving 19 bases between them. From germline, CDR1 is LNHNV and CDR2 YYDKDF (reference sequence). The CDR3 region is CATSRVTQGKQYNEQFF. CDR3 DNA: TGTGCCACCAGCAGGGTGACACAGGGCAAACAATACAATGAGCAGTTCTTC. The full variable domain, rest sourced from reference TRBV15 and TRBJ2-1, is DAMVIQNPRYQVTQFGKPVTLSCSQTLNHNVMYWYQQKSSQAPKLLFHYYDKDFNNEADTPDNFQSRRPNTSFCFLDIRSPGLGDTAMYLCATSRVTQGKQYNEQFFGPGTRLTVL.

The rearrangement links TRBV6-5 to TRBJ2-5, with D perhaps matching TRBD2 (7 bases). The CDR3 is made up of 13 amino acids. Deletions cut 8 bases from V and 7 bases from J, with 17 bases between. Germline-derived CDR1 and CDR2 are MNHEY and SVGAGI. The CDR3 nucleotides are TGTGCCAGCGGGCGGGGGCCCTCTCGGACCCAGTACTTC. Translated, it gives CASGRGPSRTQYF.

The V call is TRBV5-8, the J call TRBJ2-7, with a weak D call TRBD1 (5 bases). The ends were cut back, 4 bases at V and 4 bases at J, with 21 bases in the middle. The CDR3 loop spans 16 amino acids. In germline, CDR1 is SGHTS, CDR2 YDEGEE. CDR3: CASSIDAGSFMYEQYF. CDR3 bases: TGTGCCAGCAGCATTGACGCAGGGTCTTTTATGTACGAGCAGTACTTC.

The CDR3 DNA sequence: TGTGCCAGCAGTTTATCGCCGGATGAGCAGTTCTTC. Residues: CASSLSPDEQFF. V usage is TRBV27 and J usage is TRBJ2-1; D gene ambiguous. The CDR3 runs 12 residues. The germline V and J ends were trimmed by 0 bases and 8 bases, with 5 bases remaining between them. The germline gives CDR1 MNHEY, CDR2 SMNVEV (reference sequence).

The V and J genes are TRBV2 and TRBJ2-5; possibly TRBD2 for D (6 bases). V lost 3 bases to trimming and J lost 5 bases, with 16 bases between them. Germline V gene lookup returns CDR1 SNHLY and CDR2 FYNNEI. The CDR3 length is 15 residues. This CDR3 is CASSDTSRAGETQYF. The CDR3 nucleotides are TGTGCCAGCAGTGATACTAGTAGGGCGGGGGAGACCCAGTACTTC.

This rearrangement joins TRBV2 to TRBJ1-1; a possible D gene is TRBD1 (5 bases). V lost 7 bases and J lost 0, with 12 bases in between. Germline CDR1 is SNHLY and CDR2 is FYNNEI. The CDR3 is made up of 14 amino acids. The CDR3 here is CASIRQNMNTEAFF. CDR3 in DNA: TGTGCCAGCATTAGACAGAACATGAACACTGAAGCTTTCTTT.

The chain's CDR3 is CAISGGQGSYNEQFF. The CDR3 nucleotides are TGTGCCATCAGTGGGGGACAGGGTTCCTACAATGAGCAGTTCTTC. The rearrangement links TRBV10-3 to TRBJ2-1; 9 bases match TRBD1. V shed 4 bases and J 1 base; nucleotides not matched to a gene: 2. The CDR3 loop spans 15 amino acids. Germline V gene data show CDR1 as ENHRY and CDR2 as SYGVKD.

The sample holds a few counts of this clone. This chain uses TRBV14 with TRBJ1-6, with 7 bases aligning to TRBD1. In germline, CDR1 is SGHDN, CDR2 FVKESK. The CDR3 sequence is 16 residues long. V lost 3 bases, J lost 5 bases, and 7 bases stayed unmatched. The CDR3 spells CASSQERQGDNSPLHF. CDR3 nucleotides: TGTGCCAGCAGCCAGGAACGACAGGGCGATAATTCACCCCTCCACTTT.

The rearrangement links TRBV7-2 to TRBJ2-2, with 9 bases lining up with TRBD1. The germline V gene encodes CDR1 SGHTA and CDR2 FQGNSA. The V gene end was trimmed by 4 bases and the J gene end by 2 bases; junction bases not matched to a gene: 8. This CDR3 is built from 17 residues. In DNA form, the CDR3 reads TGTGCCAGCAGCTCATCCCTGGACAGGGGAAACACCGGGGAGCTGTTTTTT. This gives the protein CASSSSLDRGNTGELFF. The whole variable domain, filled in from reference TRBV7-2 and TRBJ2-2, reads GAGVSQSPSNKVTEKGKDVELRCDPISGHTALYWYRQSLGQGLEFLIYFQGNSAPDKSGLPSDRFSAERTGGSVSTLTIQRTQQEDSAVYLCASSSSLDRGNTGELFFGEGSRLTVL.

The chain couples TRBV19 to TRBJ2-7; 9 bases are a match to TRBD1. V shed 5 bases, J shed 5 bases, and the junction held 7 bases outside the gene matches. Per germline, CDR1 LNHDA and CDR2 SQIVND (reference sequence). The CDR3 is 14 amino acids. The CDR3 spells CASSSRDRENEQYF. Here the CDR3 DNA reads TGTGCCAGTAGTTCCCGGGACAGGGAAAACGAGCAGTACTTC.

CDR3 sequence reads: CAISPGTGRTDTQYF. DNA of the CDR3: TGTGCCATCAGCCCCGGGACAGGGCGGACAGATACGCAGTATTTT. The chain has TRBV10-3 and TRBJ2-3; 9 nucleotides align to TRBD1. Losses at the gene ends were 6 bases for V and 3 bases for J; bases not matched to a gene: 7. The germline gives CDR1 ENHRY, CDR2 SYGVKD. CDR3 length: 15 amino acids.

This clone has a handful of counts. The V gene is TRBV9, the J gene TRBJ2-7, with unresolved D. The CDR3 contains 14 residues. Germline V gene data show CDR1 as SGDLS and CDR2 as YYNGEE. Trimming left V 4 bases short and J 3 bases short, with 14 bases between. CDR3 residues: CASSLTRRVYEQYF. The CDR3 DNA follows: TGTGCCAGCAGCTTAACCCGACGGGTCTACGAGCAGTACTTC. The whole variable domain, remainder taken from reference TRBV9 and TRBJ2-7, is DSGVTQTPKHLITATGQRVTLRCSPRSGDLSVYWYQQSLDQGLQFLIQYYNGEERAKGNILERFSAQQFPDLHSELNLSSLELGDSALYFCASSLTRRVYEQYFGPGTRLTVT.

V and J are TRBV7-8 and TRBJ1-1, with 12 bases aligning to TRBD1. Trimming removed 1 base from V and 5 bases from J; junction bases left unmatched: 11. The CDR3 length is 18 residues. The germline V gene has CDR1 SGHVS and CDR2 FQNEAQ. CDR3 DNA sequence: TGTGCCAGCAGCTTAGGTCCGGGACAGGGGGCGATCAAAACTGAAGCTTTCTTT. This translates into CASSLGPGQGAIKTEAFF.

About this clone itself: This CDR3 is also generated by other DNA sequences in the sample. The rearrangement uses TRBV4-1 and TRBJ1-4, with no clear D. The CDR3 consists of 14 residues. Per germline, CDR1 MGHRA and CDR2 YSYEKL. V lost 3 bases and J 3 bases, leaving 8 bases between the germline ends. The CDR3 sequence: CASSQGRANEKLFF. CDR3 in DNA: TGCGCCAGCAGCCAGGGTCGGGCTAATGAAAAACTGTTTTTT.

In its sample, this clone was seen once. The rearrangement links TRBV28 to TRBJ1-4, with a possible D match to TRBD1 (6 bases). The CDR3 has 18 amino acids. Trimming shortened V by 1 base and J by 0 bases, and 15 bases separated the two germline ends. Germline V gene sequence: CDR1 MDHEN, CDR2 SYDVKM. The CDR3 DNA follows: TGTGCCAGCAGTTTATTGGGACAAGGGGGAACAACTAATGAAAAACTGTTTTTT. Translated: CASSLLGQGGTTNEKLFF. The full variable domain, rest sourced from reference TRBV28 and TRBJ1-4, is DVKVTQSSRYLVKRTGEKVFLECVQDMDHENMFWYRQDPGLGLRLIYFSYDVKMKEKGDIPEGYSVSREKKERFSLILESASTNQTSMYLCASSLLGQGGTTNEKLFFGSGTQLSVL.

The chain is built from TRBV6-1 and TRBJ1-2, with 7 bases matching TRBD1. CDR3 length equals 12 residues. The germline V gene encodes CDR1 MNHNS and CDR2 SASEGT. The V and J ends lost 0 bases and 8 bases, in that order; junction bases with no gene match: 0. The CDR3 DNA is TGTGCCAGCAGTGAAGCAGGGGGCGGCTACACCTTC. It codes for CASSEAGGGYTF.

The CDR3 region has the DNA TGTGCCAGCAGCCCGGGACAGGGTGATGGCTACACCTTC. Protein product: CASSPGQGDGYTF. V usage is TRBV3-1 (or the pseudogene TRBV3-2) and J usage is TRBJ1-2; 9 bases are shared with TRBD1. Looked up from germline, CDR1 is LGHDT and CDR2 is YNNKEL (reference sequence). With 4 bases clipped from V and 6 bases from J, the junction kept 3 bases outside the gene matches. This CDR3 is built from 13 residues.

About this clone itself: At one boundary the junction diverges from the germline segment, which might be a read error. V and J are TRBV28 and TRBJ1-4; 7 bases agree with TRBD1. CDR3 length equals 13 residues. Per the germline V gene, CDR1 is MDHEN and CDR2 is SYDVKM. CDR3 amino acids: CASSGSRDSHFLF. The DNA for the CDR3 is TGTGCCAGCAGTGGGTCCCGGGACAGCCACTTCCTTTTT.

The genes are TRBV6-1 and TRBJ1-2; D is unclear. The CDR3 runs to 14 residues. With 3 bases removed from V and 4 bases from J, the gap between germline ends came to 12 bases. The V gene's germline CDR1 is MNHNS and CDR2 SASEGT. CDR3: CASSDIRGLYGYTF. For the CDR3, the DNA is TGTGCCAGCAGTGACATCCGCGGACTCTATGGCTACACCTTC.

The rearrangement joins TRBV4-1 to TRBJ1-6, with D possibly being TRBD1 (6 bases). The CDR3 runs 19 residues. Per the germline V gene, CDR1 is MGHRA and CDR2 is YSYEKL. The V end was cut by 4 bases, the J end by 1 base, with 20 bases between. This chain's CDR3 is CASSRGTQLEKSYNSPLHF. For the CDR3, the DNA is TGCGCCAGCAGCCGAGGGACACAGCTGGAGAAGTCCTATAATTCACCCCTCCACTTT.

The rearrangement links TRBV7-3 to TRBJ2-6; 7 bases match TRBD1. Germline assignment: CDR1 SGHTA and CDR2 FQGTGA. The CDR3 is 17 amino acids. Trimming removed 1 base from V and 2 bases from J; junction bases left unmatched: 5. The CDR3 DNA sequence: TGTGCCAGCAGCTTAAGCACAGGGGCGGCTGGGGCCAACGTCCTGACTTTC. Translating it yields CASSLSTGAAGANVLTF.

This sequence joins TRBV12-3 or TRBV12-4 and TRBJ2-7, with D maybe TRBD1 (6 bases). V lost 9 bases and J 6 bases, leaving 18 bases between the germline ends. The CDR3 has 13 residues. The CDR3 nucleotides read TGTGCCAGTCGGGACACGGGCAGGACCGAGCAGTACTTC. Translation: CASRDTGRTEQYF.

This rearrangement joins TRBV6-4 to TRBJ2-3; 8 bases fit TRBD2. The CDR3 runs 16 residues. V lost 0 bases, J lost 3 bases, and 5 bases stayed unmatched. Germline V CDR1 and CDR2: MRHNA, SNTAGT. CDR3: CASSDSNGGGTDTQYF. DNA for the CDR3: TGTGCCAGCAGTGACTCGAATGGCGGGGGGACAGATACGCAGTATTTT.

The chain employs TRBV7-8 and TRBJ1-2, with 10 positions matching TRBD1. Per germline, CDR1 SGHVS and CDR2 FQNEAQ. This CDR3 spans 15 amino acids. Trimming at V came to 5 bases and at J to 3 bases, leaving 6 bases not matched to a gene. The CDR3 nucleotides read TGTGCCAGCAGCACAAGGACAGGGGGAGACTATGGCTACACCTTC. Translated, it gives CASSTRTGGDYGYTF.

The rearrangement joins TRBV25-1 to TRBJ2-2; 8 nucleotides agree with TRBD1. After removal of 1 base from V and 3 bases from J, the junction contained 4 bases not matched to a gene. This CDR3 has 16 residues. CDR1 MGHDK and CDR2 SYGVNS come from the germline V gene. In DNA, the CDR3 is TGTGCCAGCAGTGAATTAACGACAGGGGACACCGGGGAGCTGTTTTTT. It codes for CASSELTTGDTGELFF.